This entry lists 5 T cell receptor beta chains sequenced from one sample in a study of T cell responses to AZD1222 COVID-19 vaccine. The repertoire was sequenced with immunoSEQ multiplex PCR; TCRdb's copy has only in-frame clones and lacks some. The table has about 90,000 clones, about 93% seen once; the top ten hold around 5.5%. Material: peripheral blood, obtained on day 0 of MenACWY control vaccination. All receptors come from an adult in good health.

The chain recombines TRBV6-6 with TRBJ2-1; D tentatively reads TRBD1 or TRBD2 (6 bases each). The CDR3 runs 12 residues. CDR1 and CDR2 from the germline V gene are MNHNY and SVGAGI (reference sequence). V was shortened by 10 bases and J by 7 bases, with 14 bases between the two germline ends. The DNA for the CDR3 is TGTGCCACACACAGGGCGGGGAATGAGCAGTTCTTC. Its protein product is CATHRAGNEQFF.

This clone was observed a few times. Other DNA sequences from this sample encode an identical CDR3 as well. The V call is TRBV7-2, the J call TRBJ2-2; D unresolved. Trimming pared 0 bases from V and 6 bases from J, leaving 5 bases between. The CDR3 loop spans 13 amino acids. Per the germline V gene, CDR1 is SGHTA and CDR2 is FQGNSA. In nucleotides, the CDR3 is TGTGCCAGCAGCTTAGCTCTAGCCGGGGAGCTGTTTTTT. Protein sequence: CASSLALAGELFF. Full variable domain (remainder filled in from reference TRBV7-2 and TRBJ2-2): GAGVSQSPSNKVTEKGKDVELRCDPISGHTALYWYRQSLGQGLEFLIYFQGNSAPDKSGLPSDRFSAERTGGSVSTLTIQRTQQEDSAVYLCASSLALAGELFFGEGSRLTVL.

V usage is TRBV5-1 and J usage is TRBJ2-2; 8 nucleotides line up with TRBD2. The V gene end was trimmed by 0 bases and the J gene end by 5 bases; junction bases not matched to a gene: 3. The CDR3 totals 15 residues. The germline gives CDR1 SGHRS, CDR2 YFSETQ. The CDR3 sequence is CASSLVGLGTGELFF. The CDR3 coding sequence is TGCGCCAGCAGCTTGGTGGGACTAGGAACCGGGGAGCTGTTTTTT.

The gene calls are TRBV25-1 and TRBJ1-4; D may be TRBD1 (5 bases). The CDR3 has 15 amino acids. V lost 3 bases and J 3 bases, leaving 11 bases between the germline ends. Germline CDR1 and CDR2: MGHDK and SYGVNS. The CDR3 DNA follows: TGTGCCAGCAGTGATTTCGGGACCTCTAATGAAAAACTGTTTTTT. This gives the protein CASSDFGTSNEKLFF.

On this clone: Other DNA sequences in this sample translate to the same CDR3. The chain couples TRBV15 to TRBJ1-3; D gene uncertain. The V and J ends lost 3 bases and 3 bases respectively, with 3 bases between them. CDR1 LNHNV and CDR2 YYDKDF come from the germline V gene (reference sequence). This CDR3 comprises 12 residues. CDR3 loop: CATSRDGNTIYF. DNA for the CDR3: TGTGCCACCAGCAGGGATGGAAACACCATATATTTT.